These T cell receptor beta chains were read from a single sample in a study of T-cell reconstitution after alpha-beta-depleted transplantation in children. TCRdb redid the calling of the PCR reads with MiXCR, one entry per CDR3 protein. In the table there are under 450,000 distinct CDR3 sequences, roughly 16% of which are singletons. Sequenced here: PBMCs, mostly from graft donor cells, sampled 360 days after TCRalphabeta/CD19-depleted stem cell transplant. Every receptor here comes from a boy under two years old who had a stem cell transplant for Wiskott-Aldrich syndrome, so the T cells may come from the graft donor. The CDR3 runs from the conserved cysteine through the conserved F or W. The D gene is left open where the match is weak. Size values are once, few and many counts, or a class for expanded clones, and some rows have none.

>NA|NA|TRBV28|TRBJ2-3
CASRPSPGVADTQYF
TGTGCCAGCAGACCTTCCCCGGGAGTAGCAGATACGCAGTATTTT
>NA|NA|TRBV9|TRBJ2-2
CASSAEVTGELFF
TGTGCCAGCAGCGCGGAGGTGACCGGGGAGCTGTTTTTT
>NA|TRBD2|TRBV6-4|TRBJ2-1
CASSASGPSYNEQFF
TGTGCCAGCAGTGCTAGCGGTCCCTCCTACAATGAGCAGTTCTTC
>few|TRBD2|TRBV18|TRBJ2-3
CASSPSPGTNQSF
TGTGCCAGCTCACCATCCCCCGGGACTAACCAGTCTTTT
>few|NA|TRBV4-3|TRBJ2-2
CASSPRGDWGTGELFF
TGCGCCAGCAGCCCCCGCGGGGACTGGGGCACCGGGGAGCTGTTTTTT
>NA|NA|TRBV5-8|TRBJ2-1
CASSLDEWDNEQFF
TGTGCCAGCAGCTTGGACGAATGGGACAATGAGCAGTTCTTC
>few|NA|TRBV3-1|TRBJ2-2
CASSQGVYNTGELFF
TGTGCCAGCAGCCAGGGAGTGTACAACACCGGGGAGCTGTTTTTT
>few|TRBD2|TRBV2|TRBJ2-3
CASSDLLLAGLPSTDTQYF
TGTGCCAGCAGTGACCTACTACTAGCGGGATTACCTAGCACAGATACGCAGTATTTT
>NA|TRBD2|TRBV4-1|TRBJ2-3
CASSLLPGLATDTQYF
TGCGCCAGCAGCCTCCTCCCGGGACTAGCGACAGATACGCAGTATTTT
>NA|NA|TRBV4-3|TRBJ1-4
CASSQDFGEKLFF
TGCGCCAGCAGCCAAGATTTCGGCGAAAAACTGTTTTTT
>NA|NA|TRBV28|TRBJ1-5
CASSGRPSQPQHF
TGTGCCAGCAGCGGAAGACCCAGTCAGCCCCAGCATTTT
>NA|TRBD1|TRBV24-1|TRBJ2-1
CATSELGQGGSNEQFF
TGTGCCACCAGTGAACTAGGACAGGGGGGTAGCAATGAGCAGTTCTTC
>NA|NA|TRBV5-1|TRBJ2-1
CASSLEAANEQFF
TGCGCCAGCAGCTTGGAGGCTGCCAATGAGCAGTTCTTC
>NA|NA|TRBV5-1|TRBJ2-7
CTSSYRSNYEQYF
TGCACCAGCAGCTACCGGTCAAACTACGAGCAGTACTTC
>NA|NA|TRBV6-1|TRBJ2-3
CASRRRGLLTQYF
TGTGCCAGCAGAAGAAGGGGACTCCTTACGCAGTATTTT
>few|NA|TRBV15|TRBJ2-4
CATSRDTVIQYF
TGTGCCACCAGCAGAGATACGGTGATTCAGTACTTC
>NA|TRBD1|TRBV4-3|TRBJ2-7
CASSRDSTGEQYF
TGCGCCAGCAGCCGGGACAGCACGGGAGAGCAGTACTTC
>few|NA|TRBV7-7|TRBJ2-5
CASSSGTAANQETQYF
TGTGCCAGCAGCTCAGGGACGGCGGCTAATCAAGAGACCCAGTACTTC
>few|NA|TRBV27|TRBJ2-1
CGSGVALRYNEQFF
TGTGGTTCAGGTGTAGCGTTACGGTACAATGAGCAGTTCTTC
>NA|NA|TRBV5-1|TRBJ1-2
CASRFGGRGSGYTF
TGCGCCAGCAGATTTGGGGGCCGGGGTAGCGGCTACACCTTC
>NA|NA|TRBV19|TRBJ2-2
CASSIRGGELFF
TGTGCCAGTAGTATTAGGGGCGGGGAGCTGTTTTTT
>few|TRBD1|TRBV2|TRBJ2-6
CASRTGGSGANVLTF
TGTGCCAGCAGGACAGGGGGCTCTGGGGCCAACGTCCTGACTTTC